The rows below give T cell receptor beta chains drawn from one sample of a study of cytomegalovirus exposure and HLA in healthy donors. Here immunoSEQ multiplex PCR was the method, and the copy in TCRdb shows in-frame clones only, minus some. The sample totals about 99,000 clones. The sample consisted of PBMCs. The receptor source for this set is a man aged 40-49 years in good health and CMV-seronegative. Both conserved end residues are part of each CDR3. Each record gives: J gene, V gene, CDR3 protein.

J: TRBJ1-3; V: TRBV25-1; CDR3: CASSIRGLSGNTIYF
J: TRBJ2-3; V: TRBV5-1; CDR3: CASRTEQGTDTQYF
J: TRBJ1-4; V: TRBV18; CDR3: CASSPGTGINEKLFF
J: TRBJ1-1; V: TRBV27; CDR3: CASSLSQGPGTEAFF
J: TRBJ1-2; V: TRBV7-2; CDR3: CASSSPGQLNYGYTF
J: TRBJ2-7; V: TRBV7-2; CDR3: CASSLGTGEQYF
J: TRBJ1-5; V: TRBV5-4; CDR3: CASSVTGANQPQHF
J: TRBJ1-6; V: TRBV7-2; CDR3: CASSQRQGLSNSPLHF
J: TRBJ1-2; V: TRBV5-1; CDR3: CASSLDRVANYGYTF
J: TRBJ2-4; V: TRBV7-2; CDR3: CASSFPFGIQYF
J: TRBJ2-1; V: TRBV25-1; CDR3: CASSHPGLASEQFF
J: NA; V: TRBV10-3; CDR3: CASGSATSGAYEQYF
J: TRBJ2-5; V: TRBV25-1; CDR3: CASSEYIPGKETQYF
J: TRBJ1-1; V: TRBV9; CDR3: CASSVEDQTGGNTEAFF
J: TRBJ2-1; V: TRBV5-1; CDR3: CASSLAVRAGKGYEQFF
J: TRBJ1-2; V: TRBV7-2; CDR3: CASSLSDRGNLYGYTF
J: TRBJ2-5; V: TRBV5-6; CDR3: CASSGGTGEETQYF
J: NA; V: TRBV4-1; CDR3: CASSQERRLSFDYEQYF
J: TRBJ2-3; V: TRBV18; CDR3: CASSPPRTELGDTQYF
J: TRBJ1-6; V: TRBV9; CDR3: CASSVNTAYNSPLHF
J: TRBJ2-1; V: TRBV5-1; CDR3: CASSSQGSGEQFF
J: TRBJ1-1; V: TRBV9; CDR3: CASSPGDRGSGSTEAFF
J: TRBJ2-7; V: TRBV15; CDR3: CATSRGLESEQYF
J: TRBJ2-3; V: TRBV5-6; CDR3: CASSLIGTDTQYF
J: TRBJ2-4; V: TRBV9; CDR3: CASSVGLALAKNIQYF
J: TRBJ2-2; V: TRBV18; CDR3: CASSPPGLENTGELFF
J: TRBJ2-7; V: TRBV9; CDR3: CASSVVGGGEQYF
J: TRBJ1-2; V: TRBV7-9; CDR3: CASSSGQGDGYTF
J: TRBJ2-2; V: TRBV7-9; CDR3: CASTTGTPAGELFF
J: TRBJ1-3; V: TRBV5-1; CDR3: CASSLEGALSGNTIYF
J: TRBJ2-7; V: TRBV5-5; CDR3: CASSFPDSRIEQYF
J: TRBJ2-3; V: TRBV4-1; CDR3: CASSQDLQAVRTDTQYF
J: TRBJ2-3; V: TRBV29-1; CDR3: CSVSATGTQYF
J: TRBJ2-1; V: TRBV5-1; CDR3: CASTKAGLAGGKQFF
J: TRBJ2-1; V: TRBV9; CDR3: CASSVGGGAHNEQFF
J: TRBJ2-2; V: TRBV5-4; CDR3: CASSLGLAGGRTGELFF
J: TRBJ2-7; V: TRBV28; CDR3: CASREYTGSYEQYF